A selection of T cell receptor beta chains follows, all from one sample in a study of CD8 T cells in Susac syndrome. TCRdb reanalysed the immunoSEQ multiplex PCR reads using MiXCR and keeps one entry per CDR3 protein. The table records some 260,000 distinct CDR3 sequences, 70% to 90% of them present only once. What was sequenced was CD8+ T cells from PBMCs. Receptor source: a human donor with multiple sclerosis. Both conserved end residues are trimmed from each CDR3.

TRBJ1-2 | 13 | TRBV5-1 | ASSKYGTDNYGYT
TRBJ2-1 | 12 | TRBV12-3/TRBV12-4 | ASRNPSSYNEQF
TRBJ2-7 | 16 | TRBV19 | ASSLHLPGTDLAYEQY
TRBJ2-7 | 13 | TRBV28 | ASDLGGRANYEQY
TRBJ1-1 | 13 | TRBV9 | ASSPKILMNTEAF
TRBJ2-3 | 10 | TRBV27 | ASSLGWDTQY
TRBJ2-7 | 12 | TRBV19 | ASSPRGRPSEQY
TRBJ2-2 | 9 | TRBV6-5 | ASSYSKSAA
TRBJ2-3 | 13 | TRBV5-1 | ASSLRGSPGDTQY
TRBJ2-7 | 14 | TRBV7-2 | ASSPRTSGSFYEQY